Each of the 18 T cell receptor beta chains below was sequenced from the same sample in a study of blood T cell repertoires in COVID-19. Data came from immunoSEQ multiplex PCR; TCRdb stores just in-frame clones and leaves some out. The repertoire holds about 240,000 clones, with roughly 85% as singletons. Sequencing was done on a sample of PBMCs or T cells enriched from blood (not recorded which). The receptors here all came from a woman between 40 and 55 years old who had been exposed to COVID-19.

The chain uses TRBV7-9 and TRBJ1-1; a weak D match, TRBD1 (6 bases). Germline-derived CDR1 and CDR2 are SEHNR and FQNEAQ (reference sequence). V dropped 5 bases and J dropped 3 bases, with 16 bases sitting between them. The CDR3 runs to 15 residues. CDR3 residues: CASSPAGGGDTEAFF. The CDR3, as DNA: TGTGCCAGCAGCCCCGCCGGAGGGGGGGACACTGAAGCTTTCTTT. Based on the CDR3 plus reference TRBV7-9 and TRBJ1-1, the full variable domain is DTGVSQNPRHKITKRGQNVTFRCDPISEHNRLYWYRQTLGQGPEFLTYFQNEAQLEKSRLLSDRFSAERPKGSFSTLEIQRTEQGDSAMYLCASSPAGGGDTEAFFGQGTRLTVV.

The sample holds one count of this clone. This sequence joins TRBV24-1 and TRBJ2-1; 8 bases align to TRBD2. The CDR3 consists of 16 residues. CDR1 KGHDR and CDR2 SFDVKD come from the germline V gene. After removal of 5 bases from V and 6 bases from J, the junction contained 11 bases not matched to a gene. The CDR3 sequence: CATSGAGLAGGNEQFF. CDR3 bases: TGTGCCACCAGTGGGGCTGGGCTAGCGGGTGGCAATGAGCAGTTCTTC.

The rearrangement joins TRBV9 to TRBJ2-2, with 15 bases lining up with TRBD2. After removal of 3 bases from V and 4 bases from J, the junction contained 1 base not matched to a gene. Germline-derived CDR1 and CDR2 are SGDLS and YYNGEE. This CDR3 comprises 16 residues. In DNA, the CDR3 is TGTGCCAGCAGCGGGACTAGCGGGGGGGCCACCGGGGAGCTGTTTTTT. It translates to CASSGTSGGATGELFF.

Only one count was recorded for this clone. The CDR3 bases are TGCGCCAGCAGCCAGACTAGCGCCCACTACGAGCAGTACTTC. It translates to CASSQTSAHYEQYF. This chain links TRBV5-1 with TRBJ2-7; TRBD2 matches 8 bases. CDR1 and CDR2 (germline): SGHRS, YFSETQ. There are 14 residues in the CDR3. The V gene end was trimmed by 4 bases and the J gene end by 3 bases; junction bases not matched to a gene: 6.

This clone was observed once. This chain joins TRBV5-4 and TRBJ2-1, with 8 positions matching TRBD1. The length of the CDR3 is 12 residues. The V and J ends lost 1 base and 10 bases, in that order; junction bases with no gene match: 1. Germline V lookup: CDR1 SGHNT, CDR2 YYREEE (reference sequence). CDR3 in amino acids: CASSLTGGEQFF. CDR3 sequence (DNA): TGTGCCAGCAGCTTGACAGGGGGAGAGCAGTTCTTC.

J is TRBJ1-4 and V is TRBV6-5; 10 nucleotides line up with TRBD1. The V gene's germline CDR1 is MNHEY and CDR2 SVGAGI. The CDR3 spans 13 residues. V gave up 0 bases and J gave up 13 bases; unmatched junction bases: 2. DNA of the CDR3: TGTGCCAGCAGTTACTCTTGGGACAGGGGACTGTTTTTT. Translation gives CASSYSWDRGLFF.

The chain carries TRBV7-9 and TRBJ2-3; 10 bases map to TRBD1. Germline CDR1 and CDR2: SEHNR and FQNEAQ (reference sequence). Trimming took 4 bases from V and 4 from J; bases not matched to a gene: 11. This CDR3 comprises 17 residues. The CDR3 region has the DNA TGTGCCAGCAGCTCCGGGACAGGGGCAGCTACGGCAGATACGCAGTATTTT. This sequence encodes CASSSGTGAATADTQYF.

V gene TRBV15 combines with J gene TRBJ2-5; weak D call: TRBD2 (6 bases). CDR1 LNHNV and CDR2 YYDKDF come from the germline V gene (reference sequence). Trimming left V 5 bases short and J 2 bases short, with 18 bases between. The CDR3 totals 16 residues. This chain's CDR3 is CATSRRDLGGQETQYF. The CDR3 nucleotides are TGTGCCACCAGCCGCCGGGACCTCGGGGGACAAGAGACCCAGTACTTC.

Ten or more counts support this clone. V and J are TRBV7-6 and TRBJ1-5; unclear D gene. CDR1 and CDR2 from the germline V gene are SGHVS and FNYEAQ. The length of the CDR3 is 14 residues. The V end was cut by 7 bases, the J end by 5 bases, with 15 bases between. Here the CDR3 DNA reads TGTGCCAGCACCCACTCAGGAATTCATCAGCCCCAGCATTTT. Translating it yields CASTHSGIHQPQHF. Full variable domain (remainder filled in from reference TRBV7-6 and TRBJ1-5): GAGVSQSPRYKVTKRGQDVALRCDPISGHVSLYWYRQALGQGPEFLTYFNYEAQQDKSGLPNDRFSAERPEGSISTLTIQRTEQRDSAMYRCASTHSGIHQPQHFGDGTRLSIL.

The J gene is TRBJ1-6, the V gene TRBV11-3; a possible D gene is TRBD1 (5 bases). Trimming removed 3 bases from V and 9 bases from J, with 15 bases in between. This CDR3 spans 15 amino acids. The germline gives CDR1 SGHNT, CDR2 YENEEA. The CDR3 DNA is TGTGCCAGCAGCTTGGGGCAGACTCGCGGTTCACCCCTCCACTTT. Translated: CASSLGQTRGSPLHF.

The chain joins TRBV10-3 to TRBJ2-3; TRBD2 matches 9 bases. V lost 2 bases and J lost 2; bases outside the gene matches: 5. CDR3 size: 16 residues. Germline-derived CDR1 and CDR2 are ENHRY and SYGVKD. CDR3 in DNA: TGTGCCATCAGTGAGCCTCAGCGGGGGGCCACAGATACGCAGTATTTT. It encodes CAISEPQRGATDTQYF.

This chain joins TRBV18 and TRBJ1-4; a weak D match, TRBD1 (5 bases). V was trimmed by 3 bases and J by 3 bases, leaving 11 bases between them. Germline V CDR1 and CDR2: KGHSH, LQKENI. The CDR3 contains 15 residues. The CDR3 DNA reads TGTGCCAGCTCACCGGGGCACGAGGCTAATGAAAAACTGTTTTTT. Translating it yields CASSPGHEANEKLFF.

This chain joins TRBV19 and TRBJ1-1, with D perhaps matching TRBD1 (5 bases). The CDR3 is 17 amino acids. The V end was cut by 2 bases, the J end by 3 bases, with 19 bases between. CDR1 is LNHDA and CDR2 is SQIVND in the germline V gene (reference sequence). CDR3 DNA: TGTGCCAGTAGTATATTGCGGGGCCAGGATTTATACACTGAAGCTTTCTTT. It is translated as CASSILRGQDLYTEAFF.

The genes are TRBV6-7 and TRBJ1-6; D is ambiguous. TRBV6-7 is placed among ORFs of uncertain function. V was clipped by 0 bases and J by 0 bases, with 9 bases between them. The CDR3 has 17 residues. CDR3: CASSYSNPSSYNSPLHF. The CDR3 region has the DNA TGTGCCAGCAGTTACTCGAATCCCAGCTCCTATAATTCACCCCTCCACTTT.

The V call is TRBV6-2 or TRBV6-3, the J call TRBJ1-2; TRBD1 matches at 8 bases. This CDR3 region has 18 residues. The trim removed 0 bases at V and 3 bases at J, leaving 12 bases unmatched. Germline V gives CDR1 MNHEY, CDR2 SVGEGT. This CDR3 reads CASSYSIAWDRSDYGYTF. Written as DNA, the CDR3 is TGTGCCAGCAGTTACTCGATAGCTTGGGACAGGTCGGACTATGGCTACACCTTC.

Many counts were recorded for this clone. J is TRBJ1-2 and V is TRBV10-1; perhaps TRBD1 as D (6 bases). Germline values: CDR1 WNHNN, CDR2 SYGVQD (reference sequence). V shed 11 bases and J shed 2 bases, with 15 bases lying between them. CDR3 length: 13 amino acids. This CDR3 is CAGPGGSNYGYTF. DNA for the CDR3: TGCGCCGGTCCGGGGGGCTCCAACTATGGCTACACCTTC.

This clone was seen once. The CDR3 region is CASSPQDRGEYEQYF. The CDR3 coding sequence is TGTGCCAGCAGCCCCCAGGACAGGGGCGAGTACGAGCAGTACTTC. The gene calls are TRBV9 and TRBJ2-7, with TRBD1 matching over 9 bases. The length of the CDR3 is 15 residues. V trimming: 4 bases; J trimming: 4 bases; junction bases outside the gene matches: 9. Germline V lookup: CDR1 SGDLS, CDR2 YYNGEE.

V is TRBV25-1 and J is TRBJ1-6, with D possibly being TRBD1 (6 bases). V was clipped by 7 bases and J by 5 bases, with 9 bases between them. This CDR3 contains 13 residues. Germline V CDR1 and CDR2: MGHDK, SYGVNS. Written as DNA, the CDR3 is TGTGCCAGCAAACGGACAGATAATTCACCCCTCCACTTT. Translated: CASKRTDNSPLHF. Complete variable domain (other parts from reference TRBV25-1 and TRBJ1-6): EADIYQTPRYLVIGTGKKITLECSQTMGHDKMYWYQQDPGMELHLIHYSYGVNSTEKGDLSSESTVSRIRTEHFPLTLESARPSHTSQYLCASKRTDNSPLHFGNGTRLTVT.